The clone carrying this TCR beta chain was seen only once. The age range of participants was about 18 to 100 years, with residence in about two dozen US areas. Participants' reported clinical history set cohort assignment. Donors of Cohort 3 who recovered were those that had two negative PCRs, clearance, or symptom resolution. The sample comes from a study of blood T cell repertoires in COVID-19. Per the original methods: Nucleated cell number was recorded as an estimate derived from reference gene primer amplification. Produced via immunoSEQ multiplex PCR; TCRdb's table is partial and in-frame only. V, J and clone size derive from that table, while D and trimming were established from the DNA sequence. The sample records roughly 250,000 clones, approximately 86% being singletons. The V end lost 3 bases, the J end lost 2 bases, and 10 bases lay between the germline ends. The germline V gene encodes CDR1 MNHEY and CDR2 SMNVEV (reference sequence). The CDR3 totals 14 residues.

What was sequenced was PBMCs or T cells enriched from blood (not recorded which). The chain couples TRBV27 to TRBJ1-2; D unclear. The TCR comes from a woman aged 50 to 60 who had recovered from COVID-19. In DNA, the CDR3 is TGTGCCAGCAGTTTCAGAGGAGCGAACTATGGCTACACCTTC. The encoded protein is CASSFRGANYGYTF.